Listed below are T cell receptor beta chains from one sample, sequenced in a study of graft-versus-host responses after intestinal transplantation. Produced via immunoSEQ multiplex PCR; TCRdb's table is partial and in-frame only. Of around 90,000 clones in the sample, 85% to 95% are singletons; the top ten hold 0.45% to 0.6%. Their antigen targets remain unknown. This specimen was unstimulated CD8+ T cells sorted from spleen or lymph node cells, taken before intestinal transplant. Receptors originate from a human donor who received an intestinal transplant. Each CDR3 is given with its conserved first and last residue. D genes are given only for firm matches. The listing skips clone size in some rows; elsewhere it reads once, few, many or a size class.

.	TRBD1	TRBJ1-2	TRBV9	CASSVVTGGNYGYTF	TGTGCCAGCAGCGTAGTTACAGGGGGAAACTATGGCTACACCTTC
.	.	TRBJ2-1	TRBV6-5	CASSYWPGFNEQFF	TGTGCCAGCAGTTATTGGCCGGGTTTCAATGAGCAGTTCTTC
.	.	TRBJ1-4	TRBV7-8	CASSQIGATNEKLFF	TGTGCCAGCAGCCAAATCGGTGCAACTAATGAAAAACTGTTTTTT
.	.	TRBJ2-7	TRBV6-6	CASSPRTSYEQYF	TGTGCCAGCAGCCCTCGGACTTCCTACGAGCAGTACTTC
.	TRBD1	TRBJ1-2	TRBV7-9	CASSLQGGPKTYGYTF	TGTGCCAGCAGCTTACAAGGGGGCCCCAAGACCTATGGCTACACCTTC
.	TRBD2	TRBJ2-7	TRBV7-2	CASSHTSDLTYEQYF	TGTGCCAGCAGCCATACTAGCGACCTCACCTACGAGCAGTACTTC
.	.	TRBJ2-5	TRBV5-4	CASSGSLGGSAETQYF	TGTGCCAGCAGCGGATCGTTAGGAGGGTCCGCGGAGACCCAGTACTTC
.	.	TRBJ1-4	TRBV9	CASSVESGNEKLFF	TGTGCCAGCAGCGTGGAGTCGGGTAATGAAAAACTGTTTTTT
.	TRBD1	TRBJ2-3	TRBV7-9	CATTDQGAGSTDTQYF	TGTGCGACCACCGACCAGGGGGCGGGGAGCACAGATACGCAGTATTTT
.	.	TRBJ1-2	TRBV19	CASSMLGADGYTF	TGTGCCAGTAGTATGCTGGGGGCCGATGGCTACACCTTC
.	.	TRBJ2-7	TRBV7-2	CASSLLLAGEQYF	TGTGCCAGCAGCTTGCTTCTAGCCGGGGAGCAGTACTTC
once	.	TRBJ1-1	TRBV27	CASSFRMVNTEAFF	TGTGCCAGCAGTTTCAGGATGGTGAACACTGAAGCTTTCTTT
.	.	TRBJ2-7	TRBV4-1	CASSQDGAFTPMGEQYF	TGCGCCAGCAGCCAAGATGGGGCCTTCACCCCTATGGGAGAGCAGTACTTC
.	.	TRBJ1-5	TRBV7-8	CASSLDAATRNQPQHF	TGTGCCAGCAGCTTAGATGCTGCTACGCGCAATCAGCCCCAGCATTTT
.	.	TRBJ1-6	TRBV27	CASSLSSGGGSYNSPLHF	TGTGCCAGCAGTTTATCGTCCGGGGGGGGCTCCTATAATTCACCCCTCCACTTT
.	TRBD2	TRBJ2-7	TRBV11-2	CASSFGTNPYEQYF	TGTGCCAGCAGCTTTGGGACTAACCCCTACGAGCAGTACTTC
.	.	TRBJ2-1	TRBV5-1	CASSLTGSPNEQFF	TGCGCCAGCAGCTTGACAGGGAGCCCGAATGAGCAGTTCTTC
.	TRBD2	TRBJ2-5	TRBV7-6	CASSLEAGGPGETQYF	TGTGCCAGCAGCTTAGAAGCGGGGGGGCCGGGGGAGACCCAGTACTTC
once	.	TRBJ1-5	TRBV4-1	CASSQGTALEPQHF	TGCGCCAGCAGCCAAGGAACTGCCCTGGAGCCCCAGCATTTT
few	TRBD1	TRBJ2-7	TRBV5-5	CASSKGQVYEQYF	TGTGCCAGCAGCAAGGGACAGGTCTACGAGCAGTACTTC
.	.	TRBJ1-6	TRBV30	CAWSTDLGSDSPLHF	TGTGCCTGGAGCACCGACCTCGGGAGCGATTCACCCCTCCACTTT
.	.	TRBJ1-2	TRBV29-1	CSAAGADSGYTF	TGCAGCGCTGCAGGGGCAGACAGTGGCTACACCTTC
.	.	TRBJ2-1	TRBV19	CASSIGTAAGYNEQFF	TGTGCCAGTAGTATAGGGACGGCGGCAGGGTACAATGAGCAGTTCTTC
.	.	TRBJ1-1	TRBV27	CASKWTANTEAFF	TGTGCCAGCAAATGGACAGCGAACACTGAAGCTTTCTTT
.	TRBD1	TRBJ1-2	TRBV13	CASSLEGDRGLANYGYTF	TGTGCCAGCAGCTTAGAGGGGGACAGGGGCCTAGCTAACTATGGCTACACCTTC
.	TRBD2	TRBJ2-7	TRBV11-2	CASSLPPGGRASYEQYF	TGTGCCAGCAGCTTACCTCCGGGAGGGAGGGCTTCCTACGAGCAGTACTTC
.	TRBD1	TRBJ1-2	TRBV7-8	CASSPGQDLNYGYTF	TGTGCCAGCAGCCCCGGACAGGACCTTAACTATGGCTACACCTTC
.	.	TRBJ1-5	TRBV5-6	CASSLAVYSNQPQHF	TGTGCCAGCAGCTTGGCCGTTTATAGCAATCAGCCCCAGCATTTT
.	.	TRBJ1-1	TRBV28	CASTLTRVNTEAFF	TGTGCCAGCACCCTGACACGTGTGAACACTGAAGCCTTCTTT
.	.	TRBJ2-3	TRBV5-6	CASSPGTDTQYF	TGTGCCAGCAGCCCGGGCACAGATACGCAGTATTTT
few	.	TRBJ2-1	TRBV6-1	CATIGVSYNEQFF	TGTGCCACGATCGGGGTATCCTACAATGAGCAGTTCTTC
.	TRBD2	TRBJ2-5	TRBV19	CARPLAARLEGETQYF	TGTGCCAGACCTCTAGCGGCCAGGTTGGAGGGAGAGACCCAGTACTTC
.	.	TRBJ2-1	TRBV7-9	CASSLASANEQFF	TGTGCCAGCAGCTTAGCGAGCGCGAATGAGCAGTTCTTC
.	.	TRBJ2-1	TRBV10-3	CAISAEGPNEQFF	TGTGCCATCAGTGCGGAGGGGCCGAATGAGCAGTTCTTC
.	.	TRBJ2-7	TRBV28	CATKGLRVAYEQYF	TGTGCCACAAAGGGACTGAGGGTTGCCTACGAGCAGTACTTC
.	.	TRBJ2-5	TRBV18	CASSPPGETQYF	TGTGCCAGCTCACCACCGGGCGAGACCCAGTACTTC
.	.	TRBJ1-2	TRBV2	CASSEPGNYGYTF	TGTGCCAGCAGTGAACCGGGTAACTATGGCTACACCTTC
.	.	TRBJ2-5	TRBV4-1	CASSRTADYVETQYF	TGCGCCAGCAGCCGGACCGCGGACTATGTGGAGACCCAGTACTTC
.	.	TRBJ2-1	TRBV28	CASSFRGVLNEQFF	TGTGCCAGCAGTTTTAGGGGTGTCCTGAATGAGCAGTTCTTC
.	.	TRBJ1-2	TRBV2	CASSPNGGANYGYTF	TGTGCCAGCAGTCCGAACGGGGGAGCTAACTATGGCTACACCTTC
.	.	TRBJ2-1	TRBV4-2	CASSGAGTDYNEQFF	TGTGCCAGCAGCGGGGCGGGGACTGATTACAATGAGCAGTTCTTC
.	.	TRBJ1-2	TRBV5-1	CASSLGPGQDYGYTF	TGCGCCAGCAGCTTGGGCCCTGGACAAGACTATGGCTACACCTTC